Below are 9 T cell receptor beta chains sequenced from a single sample in a study of sequential checkpoint blockade in melanoma. As to treatment: randomized to nivolumab then ipilimumab (arm A) or the reverse (arm B). The assay was immunoSEQ multiplex PCR, and TCRdb's table has in-frame clones only and misses some. The sample comprises about 11,000 clones, around 30% of which are singletons, and around 26% rests with the top ten. The material was tumor tissue (inferred from file names), obtained from a patient given nivolumab and ipilimumab in sequence. The source of these receptors is a human donor with melanoma.

This clone was picked up a small number of times. This chain links TRBV6-8 with TRBJ1-5; D not resolved. Per the germline V gene, CDR1 is MNHGY and CDR2 is SAAAGT. The CDR3 loop spans 18 amino acids. Trimming took off 4 bases at V and 2 bases at J, with 21 bases between the two ends. CDR3 amino acids: CASSSLRAGKFRNQPQHF. CDR3 coding DNA: TGTGCCAGCAGTTCACTCCGGGCCGGGAAATTCCGCAATCAGCCCCAGCATTTT.

In its sample, this clone was seen a few times. The chain joins TRBV27 to TRBJ2-1; 10 bases fit TRBD2. The length of the CDR3 is 14 residues. Germline assignment: CDR1 MNHEY and CDR2 SMNVEV (reference sequence). V was pared by 7 bases and J by 2 bases, with 2 bases of the junction left unmatched. CDR3 loop: CASTAGGPYNEQFF. Here the CDR3 DNA reads TGTGCCAGCACAGCGGGGGGGCCCTACAATGAGCAGTTCTTC.

In its sample, this clone ranks as medium-sized (0.01 to 0.1%). The rearrangement links TRBV11-3 to TRBJ2-7; 9 bases line up with TRBD2. In germline, CDR1 is SGHNT, CDR2 YENEEA. This CDR3 has 18 residues. V dropped 5 bases and J dropped 0; count of bases not matched to a gene: 14. The CDR3: CASSLQGSGGTRSYEQYF. CDR3 nucleotides: TGTGCCAGCAGCCTCCAGGGAAGCGGGGGGACCCGCTCCTACGAGCAGTACTTC.

This clone occurred a few times. The CDR3 DNA follows: TGTGCCAGCAGCCGTCAGGGGGCCTCCTCCTACGAGCAGTACTTC. It translates to CASSRQGASSYEQYF. This chain connects TRBV11-3 to TRBJ2-7; 8 bases line up with TRBD1. The V and J ends lost 5 bases and 0 bases, in that order; junction bases with no gene match: 6. This CDR3 is 15 amino acids long. Germline V lookup: CDR1 SGHNT, CDR2 YENEEA.

V is TRBV11-3 and J is TRBJ2-1, with 13 bases that match TRBD2. Germline assignment: CDR1 SGHNT and CDR2 YENEEA. V lost 6 bases and J lost 5; bases outside the gene matches: 7. This CDR3 contains 16 residues. This CDR3 reads CASSLTSGGAHNEQFF. For the CDR3, the DNA is TGTGCCAGCAGTCTAACTAGCGGGGGGGCCCACAATGAGCAGTTCTTC. The full variable domain, in which reference TRBV11-3 and TRBJ2-1 provide the parts outside the CDR3, is EAGVVQSPRYKIIEKKQPVAFWCNPISGHNTLYWYLQNLGQGPELLIRYENEEAVDDSQLPKDRFSAERLKGVDSTLKIQPAELGDSAVYLCASSLTSGGAHNEQFFGPGTRLTVL.

This chain joins TRBV6-8 and TRBJ2-7; TRBD1 agrees at 8 bases. The CDR3 is 15 residues long. V lost 6 bases, J lost 2 bases, and 9 bases stayed unmatched. Germline CDR1 MNHGY, CDR2 SAAAGT. The CDR3 loop is CASRDGTGAAYEQYF. For the CDR3, the DNA is TGTGCCAGCAGGGACGGGACAGGCGCTGCCTACGAGCAGTACTTC.

The V call is TRBV18, the J call TRBJ2-5, with TRBD1 matching over 10 bases. This CDR3 region has 15 residues. Germline CDR1 and CDR2: KGHSH and LQKENI. J was trimmed by 4 bases and V by 3 bases; bases with no gene match: 5. The DNA for the CDR3 is TGTGCCAGCTCACCGGGACAGGGGACGGTAGAGACCCAGTACTTC. It translates to CASSPGQGTVETQYF.

This clone came up a few times. This chain links TRBV11-3 with TRBJ2-3; TRBD2 matches 7 bases. Germline CDR1 and CDR2: SGHNT and YENEEA. The CDR3 sequence is 16 residues long. Unmatched junction bases numbered 12, after V lost 7 bases and J lost 2 bases. The CDR3 DNA is TGTGCCAGCATTTCCTGGGGGGGACTGAACACAGATACGCAGTATTTT. It translates to CASISWGGLNTDTQYF.

The rearrangement links TRBV30 to TRBJ2-1; D is ambiguous. Germline V gene data show CDR1 as GTSNPN and CDR2 as SVGIG (reference sequence). CDR3 length equals 14 residues. V was pared by 0 bases and J by 8 bases, with 14 bases between. The CDR3 DNA is TGTGCCTGGAGTGTTCTGGGGAAATATCATGAGCAGTTCTTC. This translates into CAWSVLGKYHEQFF.